This T cell receptor beta chain is drawn from a study of blood T cell repertoires in COVID-19. Study overall: T cells, B-cell-depleted T cells, or PBMCs supplied cDNA or gDNA.

As processed by the authors: Estimation of nucleated cell counts relied on the amplification of reference gene primers. Method: immunoSEQ multiplex PCR; TCRdb's copy keeps in-frame clones and lacks some. For V, J and clone size, that table is used; D and trimming come from the DNA. The repertoire holds tens of thousands of clones, with 80% as singletons. With 1 base clipped from V and 7 bases from J, the junction kept 8 bases outside the gene matches. This CDR3 comprises 15 residues. Germline CDR1 LGHNA, CDR2 YNFKEQ. In its sample, this clone was seen a few times. The chain joins TRBV4-2 to TRBJ2-3, with 7 bases aligning to TRBD2. Material: peripheral blood. The clonotype was recovered from a man in his 60s with acute or convalescent COVID-19. The CDR3 protein is CASSQGGTGTNTQYF. CDR3 bases: TGTGCCAGCAGCCAAGGAGGAACGGGGACTAATACGCAGTATTTT.